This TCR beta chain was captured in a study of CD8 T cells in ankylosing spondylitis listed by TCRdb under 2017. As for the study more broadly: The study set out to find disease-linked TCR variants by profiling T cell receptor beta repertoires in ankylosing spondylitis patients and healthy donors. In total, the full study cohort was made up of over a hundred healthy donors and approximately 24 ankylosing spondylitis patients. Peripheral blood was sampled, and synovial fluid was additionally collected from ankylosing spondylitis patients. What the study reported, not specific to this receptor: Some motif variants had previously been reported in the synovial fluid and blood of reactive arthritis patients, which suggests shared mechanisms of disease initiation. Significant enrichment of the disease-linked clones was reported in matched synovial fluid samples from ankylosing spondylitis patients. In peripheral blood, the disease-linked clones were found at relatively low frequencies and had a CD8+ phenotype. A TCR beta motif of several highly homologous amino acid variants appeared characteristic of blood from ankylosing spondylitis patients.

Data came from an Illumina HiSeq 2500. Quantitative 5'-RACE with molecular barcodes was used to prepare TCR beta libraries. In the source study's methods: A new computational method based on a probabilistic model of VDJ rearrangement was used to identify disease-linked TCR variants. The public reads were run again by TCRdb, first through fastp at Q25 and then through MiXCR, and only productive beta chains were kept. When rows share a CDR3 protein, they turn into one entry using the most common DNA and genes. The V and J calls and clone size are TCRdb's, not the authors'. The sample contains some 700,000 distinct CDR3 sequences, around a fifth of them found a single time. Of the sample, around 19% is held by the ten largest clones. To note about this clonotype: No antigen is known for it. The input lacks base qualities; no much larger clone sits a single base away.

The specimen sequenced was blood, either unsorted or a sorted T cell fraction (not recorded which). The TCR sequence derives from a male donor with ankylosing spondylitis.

The CDR3 in this case is CASSLVSEGDEKLFF. The DNA sequence is as follows: TGCGCCAGCAGCTTGGTATCGGAGGGGGACGAAAAACTGTTTTTT. This sequence uses TRBV5-1 and TRBJ1-4; matching of 6 bases hints at TRBD1 as the D gene. V sheds 0 bases and J sheds 8 bases, leaving 14 bases between their ends. The CDR3 contains 15 residues, cysteine and phenylalanine counted. The entry retains the CDR3 DNA only, 45 bases that are in frame from base 1. In the germline V gene, CDR1 corresponds to SGHRS and CDR2 to YFSETQ. The reference TRBV5-1 and TRBJ1-4 proteins fill in what lies around the CDR3, so the full variable domain reads KAGVTQTPRYLIKTRGQQVTLSCSPISGHRSVSWYQQTPGQGLQFLFEYFSETQRNKGNFPGRFSGRQFSNSRSEMNVSTLELGDSALYLCASSLVSEGDEKLFFGSGTQLSVL.